The source of this TCR beta chain is a study of shared T cell receptors in the human thymus. Here immunoSEQ multiplex PCR was the method, and the copy in TCRdb shows in-frame clones only, minus some. The data show some 660,000 clones, more than 70% seen once. A few counts support this clone. Relative to the germline gene, one junction end is altered; a read error may explain this. CDR1 and CDR2 (germline): SSHAT, FNYEAQ (reference sequence). The CDR3 runs 16 residues. A further study also used this sample, focusing on human thymus T cells.

V is TRBV7-7 and J is TRBJ2-2, with 8 bases aligning to TRBD1. The receptor was derived from a boy younger than two with a congenital heart defect. Sequenced input: thymocytes. In nucleotides, the CDR3 is TGTGCTAGCAGCCGGTCCGGGACAGGTCCCACCGGGGAGCTGTTTTTT. Translated, it gives CASSRSGTGPTGELFF.